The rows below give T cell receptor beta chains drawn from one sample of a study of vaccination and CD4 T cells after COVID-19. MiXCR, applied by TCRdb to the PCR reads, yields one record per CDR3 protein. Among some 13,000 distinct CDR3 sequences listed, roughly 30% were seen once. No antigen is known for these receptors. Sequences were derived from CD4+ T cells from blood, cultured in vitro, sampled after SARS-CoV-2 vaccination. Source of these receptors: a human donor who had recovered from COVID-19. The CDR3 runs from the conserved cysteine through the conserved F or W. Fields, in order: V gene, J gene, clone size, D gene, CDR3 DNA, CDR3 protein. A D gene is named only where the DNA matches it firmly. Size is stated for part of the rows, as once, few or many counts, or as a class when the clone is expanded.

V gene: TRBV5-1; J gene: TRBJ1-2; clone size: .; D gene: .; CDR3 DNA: TGCGCCAGCAGCTCCGAGAGGTATGGCTACACCTTC; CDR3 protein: CASSSERYGYTF
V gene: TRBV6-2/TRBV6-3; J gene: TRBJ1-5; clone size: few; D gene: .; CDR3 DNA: TGTGCCAGACCCTTATCTCAGCCCCAGCATTTT; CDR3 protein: CARPLSQPQHF
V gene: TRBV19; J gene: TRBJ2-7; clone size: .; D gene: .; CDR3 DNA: TGTGCCAGTAGTTCCGGCGAGCAACGCCACGAGCAGTACTTC; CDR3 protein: CASSSGEQRHEQYF
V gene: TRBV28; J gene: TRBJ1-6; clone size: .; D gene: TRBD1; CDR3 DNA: TGTGCCAGCACCTTCGTGGACAGGGCTGATTCACCCCTCCACTTT; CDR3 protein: CASTFVDRADSPLHF
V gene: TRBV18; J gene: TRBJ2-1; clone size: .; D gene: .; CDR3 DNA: TGTGCCAGCGCATCCTGGTTGCAGCGGGCGGGTGAGCAGTTCTTC; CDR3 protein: CASASWLQRAGEQFF
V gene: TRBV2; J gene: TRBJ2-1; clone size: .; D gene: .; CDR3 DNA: TGTGCCAGCACAGGGCAGGGTTACAATGAGCAGTTCTTC; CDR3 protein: CASTGQGYNEQFF
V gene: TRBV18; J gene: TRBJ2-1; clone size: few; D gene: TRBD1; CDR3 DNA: TGTGCCAGCTCACCAATAAGGACAGGGGTGAATGAGCAGTTCTTC; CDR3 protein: CASSPIRTGVNEQFF
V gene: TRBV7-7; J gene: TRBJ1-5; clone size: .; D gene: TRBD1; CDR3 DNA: TGTGCCAGCAGCTTATCAGGGGGAAGTGATCAGCCCCAGCATTTT; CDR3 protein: CASSLSGGSDQPQHF
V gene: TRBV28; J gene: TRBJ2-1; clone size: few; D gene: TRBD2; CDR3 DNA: TGTGCCAGCAGTGCCCTCATGTTTTGGGGACTAGCCTACAATGAGCAGTTCTTC; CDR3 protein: CASSALMFWGLAYNEQFF
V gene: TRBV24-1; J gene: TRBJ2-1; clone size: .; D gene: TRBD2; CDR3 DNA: TGTGCCACCAGTGGAACTAGCGGGACTCCTGAGCAGTTCTTC; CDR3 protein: CATSGTSGTPEQFF
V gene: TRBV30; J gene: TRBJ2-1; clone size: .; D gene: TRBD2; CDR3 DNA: TGTGCCTGGAGTGGGACTAGCGGATCCAATGAGCAGTTCTTC; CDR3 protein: CAWSGTSGSNEQFF
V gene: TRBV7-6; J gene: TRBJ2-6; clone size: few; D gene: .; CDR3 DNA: TGTGCCAGCAGCTTGAGCTCGGGTGTCTCTGGGGCCAACGTCCTGACTTTC; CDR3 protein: CASSLSSGVSGANVLTF
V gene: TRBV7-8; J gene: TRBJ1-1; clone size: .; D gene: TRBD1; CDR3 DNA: TGTGCCAGCAGCTTAGGCCATATAAAGACAGGGACTGAAGCTTTCTTT; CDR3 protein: CASSLGHIKTGTEAFF
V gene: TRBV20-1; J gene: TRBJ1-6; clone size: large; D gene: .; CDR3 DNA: TGCAGTGCTACCCTTCGGTTGGGGGGGGGCAATTCACCCCTCCACTTT; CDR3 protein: CSATLRLGGGNSPLHF
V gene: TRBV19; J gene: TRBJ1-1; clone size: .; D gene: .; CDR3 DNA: TGTGCCAGTAGTATGGTGGCTCTAAGGGACACTGAAGCTTTCTTT; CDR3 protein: CASSMVALRDTEAFF
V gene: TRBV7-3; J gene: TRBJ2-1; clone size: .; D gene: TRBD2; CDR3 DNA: TGTGCCAGCAGCTTACAGTACGGACTAGCGGCCAATGAGCAGTTCTTC; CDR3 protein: CASSLQYGLAANEQFF
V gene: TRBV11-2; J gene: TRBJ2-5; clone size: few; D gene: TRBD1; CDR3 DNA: TGTGCCAGCAGCCCCGACAGGGGGTGGGAGACCCAGTACTTC; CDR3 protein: CASSPDRGWETQYF
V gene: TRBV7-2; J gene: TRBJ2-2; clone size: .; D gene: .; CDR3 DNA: TGTGCCAGCAGCTACCTCACAGGGTGGGTCGGGGAGCTGTTTTTT; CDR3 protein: CASSYLTGWVGELFF
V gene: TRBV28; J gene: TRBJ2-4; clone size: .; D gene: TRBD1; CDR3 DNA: TGTGCCAGCAGTTCGACAGGGACCAAAAACATTCAGTACTTC; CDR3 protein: CASSSTGTKNIQYF
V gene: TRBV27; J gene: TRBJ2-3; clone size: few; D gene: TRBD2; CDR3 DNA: TGTGCCAGCAGTCTGGGGGGTGCGGGAGGGTGGGATACGCAGTATTTT; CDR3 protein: CASSLGGAGGWDTQYF